A selection of T cell receptor beta chains follows, all from one sample in a study of cytomegalovirus exposure and HLA in healthy donors. Produced via immunoSEQ multiplex PCR; TCRdb's table is partial and in-frame only. This listing includes about 140,000 clones. The sample taken for sequencing was PBMCs. The source of these receptors is a man between 40 and 49 years old in good health and CMV-seronegative. Both conserved end residues are trimmed from each CDR3.

cdr3_aa	v_call	j_call
ASSETSGGAGEETQY	TRBV25-1	TRBJ2-5
AISEDRGRKLF	TRBV10-3	TRBJ1-4
ASLLSSERYEQY	TRBV28	TRBJ2-7
ASSSSDRGNYGYT	TRBV11-2	TRBJ1-2
ASSRGTSGSTDTQY	TRBV4-2	TRBJ2-3
ASNSGGRSNQPQH	TRBV28	TRBJ1-5
ASSSGGSGGSAGELF	TRBV7-6	TRBJ2-2
ASSIGTVTQY	TRBV11-2	TRBJ2-5
ATSRTQTSTDTQY	TRBV15	TRBJ2-3
ASSYSLDRAYEQY	TRBV6-5	TRBJ2-7
ASSFGTGRDTQY	TRBV5-6	TRBJ2-3
AVLRGNSNQPQH	TRBV28	TRBJ1-5
ASSRTGQPYEQY	TRBV9	TRBJ2-7
ASSLVAKVSGNTIY	TRBV5-4	TRBJ1-3
ASSLSGTDRQF	TRBV7-9	TRBJ2-1
ASSSQTASYEQY	TRBV7-8	TRBJ2-7
ASSGTRELPLGYT	TRBV7-9	TRBJ1-2
ASLNKGTGDNQPQH	TRBV19	TRBJ1-5
ASSEASPGFYEQY	TRBV6-1	TRBJ2-7
ASSLTSGGDEQF	TRBV5-1	TRBJ2-1
AIMGGDTQY	TRBV10-3	TRBJ2-3
ASSLRDSYGYT	TRBV7-9	TRBJ1-2
ASSAPGRVAGTQY	TRBV7-9	TRBJ2-5
AISGLRTDTQY	TRBV10-3	TRBJ2-3
ASSTRDRGDQPQH	TRBV19	TRBJ1-5
ASRGRQGENGYT	TRBV4-2	TRBJ1-2
ASSQEMGGPKR	TRBV4-3	TRBJ1-5
ASSPHGTVAGELF	TRBV11-2	TRBJ2-2
AISEGSVNTGELF	TRBV10-3	TRBJ2-2
SAEGGQPQH	TRBV20-1	TRBJ1-5
ASSNSGAST	TRBV5-1	TRBJ1-2
ASRPPTGELF	TRBV7-3	TRBJ2-2
ATSTGPRGTYEQY	TRBV15	TRBJ2-7
SVGQGESEKLF	TRBV29-1	TRBJ1-4
ASSVGGGMETQY	TRBV9	TRBJ2-5
ASSLYDRGLTTNYGYT	TRBV7-6	TRBJ1-2
ASSREDSADGANVLT	TRBV4-3	TRBJ2-6
ASSWGGQGNEQF	TRBV11-2	TRBJ2-1
ASSLDPAGETGELF	TRBV5-1	TRBJ2-2
SVEDSTETQY	TRBV29-1	TRBJ2-5
ASSQGREKLF	TRBV7-3	TRBJ1-4
ASSVSYEQY	TRBV7-9	TRBJ2-7
ASSYLEDSQT	TRBV6-6	TRBJ1-2
ASGLVGLATGHNQPQH	TRBV12-5	TRBJ1-5
ASSQDPTTDYEQY	TRBV4-2	TRBJ2-7
ATAGGPHEQY	TRBV6-5	.
ASSPMKGVWANYGYT	TRBV4-3	TRBJ1-2
ASSGDGQPNQPQH	TRBV5-1	TRBJ1-5
ASSYRGSYEQY	TRBV6-5	TRBJ2-7
ASSKSFWSGGNQPQH	TRBV21-1	TRBJ1-5
ASSPGGSYEQY	TRBV5-1	TRBJ2-7
SVEDRGVGGNQPQH	TRBV29-1	TRBJ1-5
ASSEVALTGSGYT	TRBV2	TRBJ1-2
ASSLAAGQGNTIY	TRBV5-1	TRBJ1-3
ASSLGGKGSDTQY	TRBV13	TRBJ2-3